The next 26 T cell receptor beta chains were all read from a single sample in a study of blood T cell repertoires in COVID-19 (dated by TCRdb to 2018 to 2020). The library was made by the immunoSEQ multiplex PCR assay. The immuneACCESS repertoire file appears here via TCRdb, limited to in-frame rearrangements. These files lack a portion of the clones; in checked studies, under half of the deficit traces to unresolved V genes, and the cause of the others is not known. The sample yields a few hundred thousand clones; approximately 83% were counted once. Together, the top ten hold around 2.2% of the sample. Sequenced material: PBMCs or T cells enriched from blood (not recorded which). The receptor source for this set is a man aged 25-45 years who had recovered from COVID-19.

About this clone itself: Other DNA sequences of this sample code for an identical CDR3. The chain carries TRBV19 and TRBJ1-6; TRBD1 matches at 7 bases. V lost 5 bases to trimming and J lost 7 bases; unmatched junction nucleotides: 8. The germline V gene has CDR1 LNHDA and CDR2 SQIVND (reference sequence). This CDR3 is 15 amino acids long. The chain's CDR3 is CASSPGTANNSPLHF. The CDR3 DNA is TGTGCCAGTAGTCCCGGGACAGCGAACAATTCACCCCTCCACTTT.

This chain connects TRBV18 to TRBJ2-5, with a possible D match to TRBD1 (6 bases). CDR1 is KGHSH, CDR2 LQKENI, per germline. V lost 0 bases, J lost 1 base, and 12 bases lay in between. The CDR3 is 16 amino acids. For the CDR3, the DNA is TGTGCCAGCTCACCACCGTCTAACAGGGCCCAAGAGACCCAGTACTTC. Encoded protein: CASSPPSNRAQETQYF.

The chain combines TRBV2 with TRBJ1-5; D remains ambiguous. Germline CDR1 is SNHLY and CDR2 is FYNNEI. Trimming took 8 bases from V and 1 from J, leaving 9 bases between them. This CDR3 region has 13 residues. The CDR3 DNA follows: TGTGCCAGCCAATCCGAGAGCAATCAGCCCCAGCATTTT. Translation: CASQSESNQPQHF.

The rearrangement uses TRBV6-2 or TRBV6-3 and TRBJ1-1; 7 positions match TRBD1. CDR1 and CDR2 from the germline V gene are MNHEY and SVGEGT. Trimming removed 5 bases from V and 0 bases from J; junction bases left unmatched: 9. This CDR3 spans 16 amino acids. The CDR3 DNA reads as TGTGCCAGCAGTGATGACAGGGAGAGAGTGAACACTGAAGCTTTCTTT. It yields the protein CASSDDRERVNTEAFF.

The chain has TRBV19 and TRBJ2-5; 7 bases line up with TRBD1. With V trimmed by 5 bases and J by 0 bases, 12 bases remained unmatched. CDR3 size: 17 residues. Germline CDR1 and CDR2: LNHDA and SQIVND (reference sequence). DNA of the CDR3: TGTGCCAGTAGTCCTCCCCAGACAGGGACGTACCAAGAGACCCAGTACTTC. It translates to CASSPPQTGTYQETQYF. The variable domain in full, completed from reference TRBV19 and TRBJ2-5, reads DGGITQSPKYLFRKEGQNVTLSCEQNLNHDAMYWYRQDPGQGLRLIYYSQIVNDFQKGDIAEGYSVSREKKESFPLTVTSAQKNPTAFYLCASSPPQTGTYQETQYFGPGTRLLVL.

The rearrangement joins TRBV6-1 to TRBJ1-5, with 8 bases fitting TRBD1. With 0 bases clipped from V and 7 bases from J, the junction kept 5 bases outside the gene matches. Looked up from germline, CDR1 is MNHNS and CDR2 is SASEGT. The CDR3 spans 15 residues. CDR3 sequence (DNA): TGTGCCAGCAGTGAAGCCCCAACAGGGGGGCAGCCCCAGCATTTT. This sequence encodes CASSEAPTGGQPQHF.

The chain couples TRBV19 to TRBJ1-6; 11 bases fit TRBD1. V lost 7 bases to trimming and J lost 5 bases; unmatched junction nucleotides: 4. The CDR3 loop spans 15 amino acids. CDR1 and CDR2 from the germline V gene are LNHDA and SQIVND (reference sequence). CDR3 nucleotide sequence: TGTGCCAGTACTCCGGGACAGGGGGATAATTCACCCCTCCACTTT. This codes for CASTPGQGDNSPLHF.

The genes are TRBV23-1 and TRBJ2-7; the match to TRBD1 covers 10 bases. TRBV23-1 belongs to the ORF category, with a function that is uncertain. V lost 8 bases to trimming and J lost 3 bases; unmatched junction nucleotides: 7. The CDR3 spans 14 residues. As DNA, the CDR3 is TGCGCCAGCGCGCCGGGACAGGGGAGCTACGAGCAGTACTTC. It encodes CASAPGQGSYEQYF.

The chain links TRBV11-2 to TRBJ1-6, with D uncertain. The V gene's germline CDR1 is SGHAT and CDR2 FQNNGV. V dropped 0 bases and J dropped 10 bases, with 13 bases sitting between them. The CDR3 spans 15 residues. The CDR3 here is CASSLEPGIRSPLHF. CDR3 in DNA: TGTGCCAGCAGCTTAGAACCGGGAATTCGATCACCCCTCCACTTT.

The rearrangement links TRBV7-9 to TRBJ2-2, with TRBD2 identical over 9 bases. The CDR3 spans 16 residues. CDR1 and CDR2 from the germline V gene are SEHNR and FQNEAQ (reference sequence). Germline trimming cut 5 bases from V and 5 bases from J; bases unmatched to any gene: 9. The CDR3 bases are TGTGCCAGCAGCCCAGAGGGACTAGCAACAACCGGGGAGCTGTTTTTT. Protein: CASSPEGLATTGELFF.

This chain links TRBV19 with TRBJ2-7; D gene ambiguous. Germline lookup yields CDR1 LNHDA and CDR2 SQIVND (reference sequence). Trimming left V 7 bases short and J 9 bases short, with 10 bases between. The CDR3 loop spans 10 amino acids. CDR3 residues: CASNPWAQYF. The CDR3 DNA reads TGTGCCAGTAACCCGTGGGCGCAGTACTTC.

The J gene is TRBJ1-2, the V gene TRBV29-1; TRBD1 might be the D (6 bases). The V and J ends lost 4 bases and 3 bases respectively, with 18 bases between them. Germline loops: CDR1 SQVTM, CDR2 ANQGSEA. The CDR3 has 15 amino acids. CDR3 sequence reads: CSVGSPTGPYYGYTF. The CDR3 DNA follows: TGCAGCGTTGGGTCCCCGACAGGTCCATACTATGGCTACACCTTC.

The chain combines TRBV2 with TRBJ1-2; 9 bases map to TRBD1. The CDR3 totals 15 residues. The J segment lost 4 bases and the V segment lost 6 bases, leaving 9 bases of the junction unmatched. Germline values: CDR1 SNHLY, CDR2 FYNNEI. This chain's CDR3 is CASSGPGQGIYGYTF. Here the CDR3 DNA reads TGTGCCAGCAGCGGGCCGGGACAGGGAATCTATGGCTACACCTTC.

This clone was observed a few times. The gene calls are TRBV24-1 and TRBJ2-3; 13 bases agree with TRBD2. Unmatched junction bases numbered 5, after V lost 4 bases and J lost 5 bases. The CDR3 sequence is 16 residues long. The germline V gene has CDR1 KGHDR and CDR2 SFDVKD. The CDR3 DNA reads as TGTGCCACCAGTGACACGCGGACTAGCGGGAGAGATACGCAGTATTTT. Its translation is CATSDTRTSGRDTQYF.

This chain joins TRBV7-9 and TRBJ1-3, with TRBD1 matching 7 bases. This CDR3 spans 15 amino acids. Germline-derived CDR1 and CDR2 are SEHNR and FQNEAQ (reference sequence). With 4 bases clipped from V and 1 base from J, the junction kept 4 bases outside the gene matches. The chain's CDR3 is CASSSTTGSGNTIYF. The CDR3 nucleotides read TGTGCCAGCAGCTCAACGACAGGGTCTGGAAACACCATATATTTT. The full variable domain, in which reference TRBV7-9 and TRBJ1-3 provide the parts outside the CDR3, is DTGVSQNPRHKITKRGQNVTFRCDPISEHNRLYWYRQTLGQGPEFLTYFQNEAQLEKSRLLSDRFSAERPKGSFSTLEIQRTEQGDSAMYLCASSSTTGSGNTIYFGEGSWLTVV.

The chain joins TRBV27 to TRBJ1-6; 8 nucleotides align to TRBD1. CDR1 is MNHEY, CDR2 SMNVEV, per germline (reference sequence). Trimming cost V 6 bases and J 7 bases; bases outside gene matches: 11. This CDR3 contains 16 residues. CDR3 in amino acids: CASRLRTGWMNSPLHF. CDR3 nucleotide sequence: TGTGCCAGCAGACTTCGGACAGGGTGGATGAATTCACCCCTCCACTTT.

This clone turned up a few times. The chain links TRBV2 to TRBJ2-7, with D tentatively TRBD1 (6 bases). Germline assignment: CDR1 SNHLY and CDR2 FYNNEI. The ends were cut back, 5 bases at V and 4 bases at J, with 9 bases in the middle. The CDR3 sequence is 12 residues long. CDR3 in DNA: TGTGCCAGCAGTCCCCAGGGGTACGAGCAGTACTTC. Its translation is CASSPQGYEQYF.

This clone has more than one count but fewer than ten. This chain links TRBV3-1 (or the pseudogene TRBV3-2) with TRBJ2-2, with 9 positions matching TRBD2. Germline lookup yields CDR1 LGHDT and CDR2 YNNKEL (reference sequence). J gave up 4 bases and V 3 bases, and 3 bases lay outside the gene matches. This CDR3 is 15 amino acids long. The CDR3 nucleotides are TGTGCCAGCAGCCATGGACTAGCGCGCACCGGGGAGCTGTTTTTT. Protein: CASSHGLARTGELFF.

V usage is TRBV2 and J usage is TRBJ2-7, with D perhaps matching TRBD2 (5 bases). Germline CDR1 and CDR2: SNHLY and FYNNEI. V lost 0 bases to trimming and J lost 3 bases, with 9 bases between them. The CDR3 is made up of 14 amino acids. CDR3 nucleotide sequence: TGTGCCAGCAGTGAAGCGGGAGTCGGCTACGAGCAGTACTTC. Translated: CASSEAGVGYEQYF.

The chain uses TRBV6-5 and TRBJ2-7; 7 nucleotides match TRBD1. The CDR3 totals 15 residues. With 6 bases clipped from V and 0 bases from J, the junction kept 8 bases outside the gene matches. Germline V gene sequence: CDR1 MNHEY, CDR2 SVGAGI. The CDR3 DNA reads TGTGCCAGCAGGGTAACAGGGGAGAGCTCCTACGAGCAGTACTTC. As protein: CASRVTGESSYEQYF.

This rearrangement joins TRBV5-1 to TRBJ2-2; D ambiguous. Germline CDR1 is SGHRS and CDR2 is YFSETQ. The CDR3 loop spans 13 amino acids. V was shortened by 5 bases and J by 1 base, with 6 bases between the two germline ends. The CDR3 here is CASSLGNTGELFF. The CDR3, as DNA: TGCGCCAGCAGTCTAGGGAACACCGGGGAGCTGTTTTTT.

The rearrangement joins TRBV9 to TRBJ2-7, with 12 bases that match TRBD2. V lost 2 bases to trimming and J lost 2 bases; unmatched junction nucleotides: 2. CDR1 and CDR2 from the germline V gene are SGDLS and YYNGEE. This CDR3 has 15 amino acids. This CDR3 reads CASSVTSGGTYEQYF. The CDR3 DNA sequence: TGTGCCAGCAGCGTCACTAGCGGGGGGACCTACGAGCAGTACTTC.

The V call is TRBV18, the J call TRBJ1-4; 10 positions agree with TRBD1. V was clipped by 3 bases and J by 6 bases; unmatched bases: 7. The CDR3 has 16 amino acids. Germline V gene lookup returns CDR1 KGHSH and CDR2 LQKENI. The CDR3 nucleotides read TGTGCCAGCTCACCGATCGCCGGGACAGGGGATGAAAAACTGTTTTTT. Translating it yields CASSPIAGTGDEKLFF. The entire variable domain, with the rest obtained from reference TRBV18 and TRBJ1-4, is as follows: NAGVMQNPRHLVRRRGQEARLRCSPMKGHSHVYWYRQLPEEGLKFMVYLQKENIIDESGMPKERFSAEFPKEGPSILRIQQVVRGDSAAYFCASSPIAGTGDEKLFFGSGTQLSVL.

The count of this clone is one. The rearrangement uses TRBV6-6 and TRBJ2-6; possibly TRBD1 for D (6 bases). The CDR3 consists of 17 residues. V shed 5 bases and J shed 2 bases, with 16 bases lying between them. CDR1 and CDR2 from the germline V gene are MNHNY and SVGAGI (reference sequence). The CDR3 is CASSQHLTGPGANVLTF. CDR3 in DNA: TGTGCCAGCAGTCAACACCTTACAGGGCCTGGGGCCAACGTCCTGACTTTC.

This chain joins TRBV30 and TRBJ2-3; TRBD1 aligns across 10 bases. Germline lookup yields CDR1 GTSNPN and CDR2 SVGIG (reference sequence). Germline trimming cut 0 bases from V and 2 bases from J; bases unmatched to any gene: 8. The CDR3 covers 17 residues. The CDR3 DNA follows: TGTGCCTGGAGTGTAAGGTGGGACAGGGGATACACAGATACGCAGTATTTT. It specifies CAWSVRWDRGYTDTQYF. Using reference TRBV30 and TRBJ2-3 for the parts outside the CDR3, the full variable domain is SQTIHQWPATLVQPVGSPLSLECTVEGTSNPNLYWYRQAAGRGLQLLFYSVGIGQISSEVPQNLSASRPQDRQFILSSKKLLLSDSGFYLCAWSVRWDRGYTDTQYFGPGTRLTVL.

This clone was observed once. The chain has TRBV19 and TRBJ1-3; maybe TRBD1 (5 bases). This CDR3 is 16 amino acids long. V dropped 6 bases and J dropped 4 bases, with 19 bases sitting between them. CDR1 and CDR2 from the germline V gene are LNHDA and SQIVND (reference sequence). CDR3 DNA sequence: TGTGCCAGTAGCAGTCGGCAGGGATTCACCGGAAACACCATATATTTT. This translates into CASSSRQGFTGNTIYF. Complete variable domain (other parts from reference TRBV19 and TRBJ1-3): DGGITQSPKYLFRKEGQNVTLSCEQNLNHDAMYWYRQDPGQGLRLIYYSQIVNDFQKGDIAEGYSVSREKKESFPLTVTSAQKNPTAFYLCASSSRQGFTGNTIYFGEGSWLTVV.